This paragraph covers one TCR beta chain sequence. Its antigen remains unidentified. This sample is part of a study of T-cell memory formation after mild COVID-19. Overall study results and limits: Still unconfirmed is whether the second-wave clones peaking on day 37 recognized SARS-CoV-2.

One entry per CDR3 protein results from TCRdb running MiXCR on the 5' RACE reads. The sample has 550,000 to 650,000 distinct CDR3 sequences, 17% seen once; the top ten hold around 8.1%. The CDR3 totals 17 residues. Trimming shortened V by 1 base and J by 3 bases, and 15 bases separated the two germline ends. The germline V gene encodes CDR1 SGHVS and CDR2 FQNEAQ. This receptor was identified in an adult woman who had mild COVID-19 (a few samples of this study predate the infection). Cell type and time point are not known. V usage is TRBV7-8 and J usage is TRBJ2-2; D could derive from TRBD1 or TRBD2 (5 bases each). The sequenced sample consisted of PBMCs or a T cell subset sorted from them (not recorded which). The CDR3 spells CASSLDDRGADTGELFF. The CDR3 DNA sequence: TGTGCCAGCAGCTTAGATGACCGAGGGGCGGACACCGGGGAGCTGTTTTTT. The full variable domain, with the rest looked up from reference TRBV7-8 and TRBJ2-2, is GAGVSQSPRYKVAKRGQDVALRCDPISGHVSLFWYQQALGQGPEFLTYFQNEAQLDKSGLPSDRFFAERPEGSVSTLKIQRTQQEDSAVYLCASSLDDRGADTGELFFGEGSRLTVL.